One and the same sample provided the 17 T cell receptor beta chains below, sequenced in a study of blood T cell repertoires in COVID-19. Using immunoSEQ multiplex PCR, the repertoire was profiled, and TCRdb retains in-frame clones only, with some absent. The sample has about 120,000 clones; approximately 79% are singletons. The sample consisted of peripheral blood. These receptors came from a man aged 45-65 years with acute or convalescent COVID-19.

The chain combines TRBV11-2 with TRBJ2-5, with 10 positions matching TRBD2. Trimming at V came to 0 bases and at J to 5 bases, leaving 9 bases not matched to a gene. Germline V gene sequence: CDR1 SGHAT, CDR2 FQNNGV. The CDR3 is 17 amino acids. The CDR3 nucleotides are TGTGCCAGCAGCTTAGAAGGCCTAGCGGGAGTAGGGGAGACCCAGTACTTC. Translated: CASSLEGLAGVGETQYF. Looking up the rest from reference TRBV11-2 and TRBJ2-5 gives the full variable domain: EAGVAQSPRYKIIEKRQSVAFWCNPISGHATLYWYQQILGQGPKLLIQFQNNGVVDDSQLPKDRFSAERLKGVDSTLKIQPAKLEDSAVYLCASSLEGLAGVGETQYFGPGTRLLVL.

V is TRBV7-8 and J is TRBJ2-3, with 11 bases aligning to TRBD2. The CDR3 consists of 15 residues. In germline, CDR1 is SGHVS, CDR2 FQNEAQ. The J segment lost 5 bases and the V segment lost 7 bases, leaving 8 bases of the junction unmatched. The CDR3, as DNA: TGTGCCAGCACCAGTAGCGGGGGGGCAGGAGATACGCAGTATTTT. Translating gives CASTSSGGAGDTQYF.

The chain links TRBV7-3 to TRBJ2-5, with 10 bases that match TRBD1. Looked up from germline, CDR1 is SGHTA and CDR2 is FQGTGA. V shed 5 bases and J 4 bases; nucleotides not matched to a gene: 7. The CDR3 has 15 amino acids. In DNA form, the CDR3 reads TGTGCCAGCAGCGTGACAGGGGGCGTGGGAGAGACCCAGTACTTC. Translation: CASSVTGGVGETQYF.

V gene TRBV19 combines with J gene TRBJ2-2; 9 positions agree with TRBD1. V shed 4 bases and J 2 bases; nucleotides not matched to a gene: 8. This CDR3 is 17 amino acids long. In germline, CDR1 is LNHDA, CDR2 SQIVND (reference sequence). Written as DNA, the CDR3 is TGTGCCAGTAGTACGTTCCTGACAGGGGGAAACACCGGGGAGCTGTTTTTT. This translates into CASSTFLTGGNTGELFF.

This clone came up a few times. This CDR3 is CASSPDRGPNQPQHF. The DNA of the CDR3 is TGTGCCAGCAGCCCGGACAGGGGCCCCAATCAGCCCCAGCATTTT. The chain links TRBV4-2 to TRBJ1-5; 9 positions agree with TRBD1. The V gene's germline CDR1 is LGHNA and CDR2 YNFKEQ. The CDR3 runs 15 residues. The J segment lost 3 bases and the V segment lost 4 bases, leaving 4 bases of the junction unmatched.

V is TRBV6-5 and J is TRBJ2-1; 7 bases are shared with TRBD1. With 6 bases clipped from V and 9 bases from J, the junction kept 8 bases outside the gene matches. Germline V gene data show CDR1 as MNHEY and CDR2 as SVGAGI. This CDR3 is 13 amino acids long. The CDR3 DNA reads TGTGCCAGCAGATCAAGGGGGCAGGGTGAGCAGTTCTTC. It specifies CASRSRGQGEQFF.

The rearrangement links TRBV10-3 to TRBJ1-1, with a tentative D call TRBD1 (5 bases). CDR1 and CDR2 from the germline V gene are ENHRY and SYGVKD. This CDR3 comprises 15 residues. Deletions cut 2 bases from V and 0 bases from J, with 10 bases between. CDR3 region: CAISEHDSMNTEAFF. In nucleotides, the CDR3 is TGTGCCATCAGTGAGCACGACAGTATGAACACTGAAGCTTTCTTT.

J is TRBJ2-7 and V is TRBV2; 7 positions agree with TRBD1. Germline V gene lookup returns CDR1 SNHLY and CDR2 FYNNEI. There are 14 residues in the CDR3. V lost 3 bases and J lost 5; bases outside the gene matches: 7. As DNA, the CDR3 is TGTGCCAGCAGTGAGACAGGGTTCTTCCACGAGCAGTACTTC. Its translation: CASSETGFFHEQYF.

The genes are TRBV7-9 and TRBJ1-6; 9 positions agree with TRBD1. Germline V gives CDR1 SEHNR, CDR2 FQNEAQ (reference sequence). The CDR3 loop spans 16 amino acids. V trimming: 0 bases; J trimming: 9 bases; junction bases outside the gene matches: 6. The CDR3, as DNA: TGTGCCAGCAGCTTAGCGCAGGGGACAGGGTTTTCACCCCTCCACTTT. Translated: CASSLAQGTGFSPLHF.

In its sample, this clone was seen once. The chain has TRBV12-3 or TRBV12-4 and TRBJ2-1; 11 bases align to TRBD2. The CDR3 extends over 12 amino acids. V lost 4 bases to trimming and J lost 10 bases; unmatched junction nucleotides: 0. The DNA of the CDR3 is TGTGCCAGCAGTTGGACTAGCGGGGAGCAGTTCTTC. It specifies CASSWTSGEQFF.

This chain connects TRBV28 to TRBJ2-5; no firm D call. Germline CDR1 is MDHEN and CDR2 is SYDVKM. The V gene lost 3 bases and the J gene lost 2 bases, with 7 bases spanning the gap. This CDR3 comprises 13 residues. This chain's CDR3 is CASSFPSQETQYF. In DNA form, the CDR3 reads TGTGCCAGCAGTTTCCCCTCTCAAGAGACCCAGTACTTC.

The count of this clone is one. CDR3 protein: CATSRDLGTNQPQHF. The CDR3 DNA follows: TGTGCCACCAGCAGAGATCTAGGGACTAATCAGCCCCAGCATTTT. This chain joins TRBV15 and TRBJ1-5; D might be TRBD1 (5 bases). V lost 0 bases and J 4 bases, leaving 10 bases between the germline ends. Per the germline V gene, CDR1 is LNHNV and CDR2 is YYDKDF (reference sequence). This CDR3 has 15 residues.

The chain is built from TRBV7-2 and TRBJ1-4; D gene ambiguous. V lost 2 bases, J lost 0 bases, and 10 bases lay in between. CDR1 and CDR2 (germline): SGHTA, FQGNSA. The CDR3 spans 16 residues. CDR3 bases: TGTGCCAGCAGCTTACTCGGGGTTGCAACTAATGAAAAACTGTTTTTT. Encoded protein: CASSLLGVATNEKLFF.

The chain links TRBV7-9 to TRBJ1-2, with TRBD1 matching over 7 bases. This CDR3 spans 15 amino acids. Trimming removed 3 bases from V and 6 bases from J; junction bases left unmatched: 10. Germline CDR1 and CDR2: SEHNR and FQNEAQ (reference sequence). The CDR3 reads CASSLAETGFDGYTF. The DNA for the CDR3 is TGTGCCAGCAGCTTGGCCGAGACAGGGTTCGATGGCTACACCTTC.

The chain links TRBV28 to TRBJ2-2; 9 nucleotides agree with TRBD1. The germline gives CDR1 MDHEN, CDR2 SYDVKM. The CDR3 spans 18 residues. J lost 3 bases, V lost 5 bases, and 13 bases had no gene match. CDR3: CASSTPGGQGFYTGELFF. The CDR3 DNA follows: TGTGCCAGCAGTACTCCGGGCGGACAGGGGTTTTACACCGGGGAGCTGTTTTTT.

The chain uses TRBV5-1 and TRBJ1-6; possibly TRBD1 for D (5 bases). The CDR3 spans 15 residues. V shed 1 base and J shed 8 bases, with 13 bases lying between them. Looked up from germline, CDR1 is SGHRS and CDR2 is YFSETQ. The CDR3, as DNA: TGCGCCAGCAGCTTGACGGGCAGGGAGGATTCACCCCTCCACTTT. Residues: CASSLTGREDSPLHF.

V and J are TRBV5-4 and TRBJ2-5, with TRBD2 matching 13 bases. This CDR3 has 16 residues. Germline CDR1 SGHNT, CDR2 YYREEE (reference sequence). After removal of 4 bases from V and 4 bases from J, the junction contained 7 bases not matched to a gene. The CDR3 loop reads CASSRRGTSGVETQYF. For the CDR3, the DNA is TGTGCCAGCAGCAGACGGGGGACTAGCGGGGTAGAGACCCAGTACTTC. The variable domain in full, with the rest retrieved from reference TRBV5-4 and TRBJ2-5, is ETGVTQSPTHLIKTRGQQVTLRCSSQSGHNTVSWYQQALGQGPQFIFQYYREEENGRGNFPPRFSGLQFPNYSSELNVNALELDDSALYLCASSRRGTSGVETQYFGPGTRLLVL.